One sample yielded the 21 T cell receptor beta chains listed below, sequenced in a study of CD8+CD57+ T cells in acquired aplastic anemia. The study profiled TCR beta VDJ and CDR3 using genomic DNA as template. TCRdb reprocessed the reads with MiXCR, giving one entry per CDR3 protein. The sample holds some 200,000 distinct CDR3 sequences, less than 60% seen once. Patients who underwent sequencing had shown CD8+CD57+ cell expansion by flow cytometry. Sequences were obtained from sorted CD4+, CD8+, or CD8+CD57+ T cells (not recorded which) from PBMCs. All receptors derive from a human donor with aplastic anemia.

The genes are TRBV20-1 and TRBJ2-1, with 8 bases identical to TRBD2. With 0 bases clipped from V and 5 bases from J, the junction kept 12 bases outside the gene matches. The germline V gene has CDR1 DFQATT and CDR2 SNEGSKA (reference sequence). CDR3 size: 17 residues. CDR3 sequence (DNA): TGCAGTGCTAGAGATATAAGGAGACTAGCGTGGGACAATGAGCAGTTCTTC. It encodes CSARDIRRLAWDNEQFF.

This clonotype was seen many times. This sequence joins TRBV19 and TRBJ2-5, with D perhaps TRBD1 (6 bases). Germline-derived CDR1 and CDR2 are LNHDA and SQIVND (reference sequence). The V gene lost 5 bases and the J gene lost 2 bases, with 12 bases spanning the gap. The CDR3 length is 14 residues. The DNA of the CDR3 is TGTGCCAGTAGTGGCTGGGACACTCAAGAGACCCAGTACTTC. As protein: CASSGWDTQETQYF. Looking up the rest from reference TRBV19 and TRBJ2-5 gives the full variable domain: DGGITQSPKYLFRKEGQNVTLSCEQNLNHDAMYWYRQDPGQGLRLIYYSQIVNDFQKGDIAEGYSVSREKKESFPLTVTSAQKNPTAFYLCASSGWDTQETQYFGPGTRLLVL.

The chain combines TRBV19 with TRBJ2-7; a weak D match, TRBD2 (5 bases). V lost 6 bases, J lost 4 bases, and 19 bases lay in between. The CDR3 is 15 amino acids. Germline lookup yields CDR1 LNHDA and CDR2 SQIVND (reference sequence). The CDR3 here is CASSPTGLGIYEQYF. In nucleotides, the CDR3 is TGTGCCAGTAGCCCGACTGGACTGGGGATTTACGAGCAGTACTTC.

In the case of this clonotype: The CDR3 carries no conserved terminal phenylalanine or tryptophan, so it likely arises from a read error. The rearrangement links TRBV2 to TRBJ1-1, with D uncertain. Germline loops: CDR1 SNHLY, CDR2 FYNNEI. The CDR3 runs to 14 residues. Between the trimmed V and J ends, which lost 4 bases and 1 base, there was a span of 10 bases. The CDR3 loop reads CASSVYGENTEAFL. CDR3 DNA sequence: TGTGCCAGCAGTGTTTACGGGGAGAACACTGAAGCTTTCCTT.

This chain connects TRBV9 to TRBJ1-1, with unresolved D. CDR3 length equals 15 residues. The ends were cut back, 2 bases at V and 0 bases at J, with 11 bases in the middle. From germline, CDR1 is SGDLS and CDR2 YYNGEE. The CDR3 DNA is TGTGCCAGCAGCGTTCGGCCCGACATGAACACTGAAGCTTTCTTT. Its translation is CASSVRPDMNTEAFF.

The rearrangement links TRBV20-1 to TRBJ1-2, with D possibly being TRBD1 (6 bases). CDR3 length equals 13 residues. Germline lookup yields CDR1 DFQATT and CDR2 SNEGSKA (reference sequence). V was clipped by 3 bases and J by 4 bases, with 12 bases between them. CDR3 bases: TGCAGTGCTAGCGAGGGGGGGGTCTATGGCTACACCTTC. It translates to CSASEGGVYGYTF.

This clonotype was detected many times. The V gene is TRBV25-1, the J gene TRBJ2-3, with 9 bases fitting TRBD1. The CDR3 extends over 14 amino acids. Trimming took 5 bases from V and 1 from J; bases not matched to a gene: 1. Germline loops: CDR1 MGHDK, CDR2 SYGVNS. The CDR3 reads CASSRQGGTDTQYF. The CDR3 nucleotides read TGTGCCAGCAGTCGACAGGGGGGCACAGATACGCAGTATTTT.

The rearrangement joins TRBV29-1 to TRBJ1-1; 7 nucleotides align to TRBD1. The germline CDR1 and CDR2 sequences are SQVTM and ANQGSEA. J lost 1 base, V lost 7 bases, and 3 bases had no gene match. This CDR3 has 12 amino acids. CDR3 sequence (DNA): TGCAGCGCGCACAGGGGGAACACTGAAGCTTTCTTT. Protein product: CSAHRGNTEAFF.

This clonotype was picked up many times. The chain has TRBV15 and TRBJ2-1, with 11 positions matching TRBD2. CDR3 length equals 13 residues. The V gene's germline CDR1 is LNHNV and CDR2 YYDKDF (reference sequence). The J segment lost 9 bases and the V segment lost 6 bases, leaving 4 bases of the junction unmatched. This CDR3 is CATRTSGSSEQFF. The CDR3 nucleotides are TGTGCCACCAGAACTAGCGGGAGCAGTGAGCAGTTCTTC.

Note on this clonotype: A read error is possible here, since a much larger clone lies one base away. This chain links TRBV5-1 with TRBJ2-1, with TRBD2 matching 7 bases. This CDR3 has 14 amino acids. Germline CDR1 and CDR2: SGHRS and YFSETQ. The CDR3 nucleotides read TGCGCCAGCAGCTTCCGGGACTACTACAATGAGCGGTTCTTC. Its protein is CASSFRDYYNERFF.

V and J are TRBV29-1 and TRBJ2-1; 8 bases fit TRBD2. This CDR3 comprises 14 residues. The germline CDR1 and CDR2 sequences are SQVTM and ANQGSEA. The ends lost 3 bases at V and 5 bases at J; junction bases unmatched: 6. The CDR3 protein is CSVDMRGVHNEQFF. CDR3 in DNA: TGCAGCGTTGATATGCGGGGGGTCCACAATGAGCAGTTCTTC.

V and J are TRBV9 and TRBJ2-7, with D uncertain. CDR1 is SGDLS and CDR2 is YYNGEE in the germline V gene. The CDR3 spans 13 residues. V lost 0 bases, J lost 5 bases, and 9 bases lay in between. CDR3 loop: CASSVAGSHEQYF. CDR3 bases: TGTGCCAGCAGCGTAGCTGGGTCGCACGAGCAGTACTTC.

A word on this clonotype: Germline and junction disagree at one end, which may indicate a read error. V usage is TRBV5-1 and J usage is TRBJ2-5, with 7 positions matching TRBD1. The germline CDR1 and CDR2 sequences are SGHRS and YFSETQ. The CDR3 covers 15 residues. The DNA of the CDR3 is TGCGTCAGCAGCTCCGACAGGGAGTTAGGAGAGACCCAGTACTTC. It translates to CVSSSDRELGETQYF.

The V and J genes are TRBV10-3 and TRBJ1-1; TRBD1 agrees at 7 bases. The CDR3 runs to 13 residues. The V gene end was trimmed by 5 bases and the J gene end by 8 bases; junction bases not matched to a gene: 8. Germline V gives CDR1 ENHRY, CDR2 SYGVKD. The CDR3, as DNA: TGTGCCATCAGTCAAAGTCAGGGGGGCGAAGCTTTCTTT. Amino acid sequence: CAISQSQGGEAFF.

V is TRBV24-1 and J is TRBJ1-2; TRBD1 matches 9 bases. Trimming at V came to 3 bases and at J to 4 bases, leaving 8 bases not matched to a gene. CDR3 length equals 16 residues. Germline V lookup: CDR1 KGHDR, CDR2 SFDVKD. The CDR3 DNA sequence: TGTGCCACCAGTGATACCGGACAGGGGTCCTCCTATGGCTACACCTTC. Its protein product is CATSDTGQGSSYGYTF.

A few counts support this clonotype. The chain couples TRBV10-1 to TRBJ2-3; D not certain. The CDR3 sequence is 10 residues long. Trimming took off 10 bases at V and 7 bases at J, with 9 bases between the two ends. In germline, CDR1 is WNHNN, CDR2 SYGVQD (reference sequence). The CDR3 DNA reads as TGCGCCACGTTGGGGAATACGCAGTATTTT. Its translation: CATLGNTQYF.

This clonotype showed up just a few times. The rearrangement uses TRBV5-5 and TRBJ1-1; a weak D match, TRBD1 (5 bases). Germline CDR1 is SGHKS and CDR2 is YYEKEE (reference sequence). Trimming shortened V by 4 bases and J by 2 bases, and 15 bases separated the two germline ends. The CDR3 length is 15 residues. As DNA, the CDR3 is TGTGCCAGCAGCCGTTGGGGAGGGGATAACACTGAAGCTTTCTTT. Amino acid sequence: CASSRWGGDNTEAFF.

The CDR3 spells CASSLDASGATGELFF. The DNA of the CDR3 is TGTGCCAGCAGCTTAGATGCTAGCGGGGCCACCGGGGAGCTGTTTTTT. V and J are TRBV11-2 and TRBJ2-2, with 9 positions matching TRBD2. V gave up 0 bases and J gave up 4 bases; unmatched junction bases: 3. The length of the CDR3 is 16 residues. Germline V gives CDR1 SGHAT, CDR2 FQNNGV. Complete variable domain (other parts from reference TRBV11-2 and TRBJ2-2): EAGVAQSPRYKIIEKRQSVAFWCNPISGHATLYWYQQILGQGPKLLIQFQNNGVVDDSQLPKDRFSAERLKGVDSTLKIQPAKLEDSAVYLCASSLDASGATGELFFGEGSRLTVL.

About this clonotype itself: Relative to the germline gene, one junction end is altered; a read error may explain this. The chain employs TRBV6-5 and TRBJ1-5, with unresolved D. The CDR3 extends over 14 amino acids. CDR1 is MNHEY and CDR2 is SVGAGI in the germline V gene. CDR3 sequence: CASSYSHSNQSQHF. DNA of the CDR3: TGTGCCAGCAGTTACTCTCATAGCAATCAGTCCCAGCATTTT.

The gene calls are TRBV19 and TRBJ1-5, with 8 bases fitting TRBD1. V gave up 6 bases and J gave up 7 bases; unmatched junction bases: 5. The CDR3 covers 13 residues. The germline V gene has CDR1 LNHDA and CDR2 SQIVND (reference sequence). Here the CDR3 DNA reads TGTGCCAGTAGATGGACAGGGAAACAGCCCCAGCATTTT. This codes for CASRWTGKQPQHF.

The rearrangement joins TRBV11-2 to TRBJ2-5; 11 bases map to TRBD2. The V segment lost 5 bases and the J segment 1 base; nucleotides outside the gene matches: 9. CDR3 length: 17 residues. The germline gives CDR1 SGHAT, CDR2 FQNNGV. The CDR3 nucleotides are TGTGCCAGCAGCAGTCCAGCTGGGACTAGCGGCCAAGAGACCCAGTACTTC. Its protein is CASSSPAGTSGQETQYF.